In its sample, the clone carrying this TCR beta chain was seen a few times. Indicated treatment: oral pan-JAK inhibitor, 5-10 mg twice daily. Peripheral blood samples and lesional scalp punch biopsies were obtained from alopecia areata patients. This sample was taken from a study of CD8+ T cells in alopecia areata. Looking at the study overall: Scoring treated patients' severity relied on the percentage of scalp area affected.

Germline CDR1 MGHDK, CDR2 SYGVNS. The germline V and J ends were trimmed by 1 base and 0 bases, with 13 bases remaining between them. The CDR3 covers 18 residues. Reverse transcription of extracted RNA yielded cDNA, which provided the sequencing template. The table came from immunoSEQ multiplex PCR; TCRdb's copy has only in-frame clones and leaves some out. The sample contains about 190,000 clones, roughly 70% of which appear only once. This specimen consisted of CD4+ T cells sorted from blood, obtained between weeks 49 and 50, from a patient treated with tofacitinib. The sequence was obtained from a human donor with alopecia areata. This rearrangement joins TRBV25-1 to TRBJ2-6; D is tentatively TRBD1 or TRBD2 (6 bases each). CDR3 in amino acids: CASSESKGGVSGANVLTF. The DNA for the CDR3 is TGTGCCAGCAGTGAATCCAAGGGGGGAGTCTCTGGGGCCAACGTCCTGACTTTC.